This entry is about one T cell receptor (beta chain). The antigen it recognizes is unknown. This clone may be a read error of a much larger clone one base away. The TCR beta CDR3 regions were amplified from the RNA transcripts. For the first round of RT-PCR on the TCR CDR3, the HTBI primer set was used together with the Qiagen OneStep RT-PCR kit. A second multiplex PCR round built the libraries, followed by size selection and purification. Libraries were sequenced paired-end with 100 bp reads on an Illumina HiSeq2000. Concerning the study's data processing: SOAPnuke was used to process the raw data, throwing out any read that contained adapters or uncalled bases, had a mean Phred below 15, or lacked an exact constant-primer or identifier match. COPE v1.2.5 was used to merge high-quality paired reads, and clonotypes were defined as unique nucleotide sequences. MiTCR v1.1 was used to align clonotypes to the IMGT TRBV, TRBD and TRBJ reference segments. Only V-J combinations with frequency above 0.0001, covering about 99% of repertoires, were analysed. The TCS score was defined as the ratio of F50 (clonal expansion) to E x V (chaos), calculated using BLOSUM62-based TCRdist between CDR3 peptides within each V-J. Welch's t-statistics and random forest reduced 514 V-J features to 13, which were used in a naive Bayes classifier (R e1071). The public reads were reanalyzed by TCRdb: fastp trimming at Q25, MiXCR alignment, in-frame beta chains only. Duplicate CDR3 protein sequences are folded into a single record with the most common DNA and genes. TCRdb, not the authors, supplied the V and J calls. For this sample the table gives roughly 530,000 distinct CDR3 sequences, of which roughly 18% were detected only once. The top ten constitute roughly a sixth of the sample.

In the ophthalmopathy patients, disease was moderately to severely active, with a Clinical Activity Score of 3 or more, a NOSPECS grade of 4 or more, and a duration of less than 3 months. Any patient with an uncontrolled infection, another autoimmune disease, pregnancy or lactation was excluded. Clinical symptoms, serum thyroxine and TRAb, thyroid ultrasound, and orbital computed tomography formed the basis for the diagnoses. PBMCs were isolated from about 10 ml of fresh peripheral blood by Ficoll-Paque density gradient centrifugation. Total RNA was extracted with Trizol reagent, and quality was checked on an Agilent 2100 Bioanalyzer. The sample belongs to a study of T cells in Graves' hyperthyroidism and ophthalmopathy (dated by TCRdb to between 2017 and 2020). General notes on the study: Peripheral blood was sampled at the time of initial diagnosis, prior to any treatment. To identify distinguishing TCR V-J signatures, a discovery cohort of 95 to 100 patients was used, comprising some 45 with Graves' ophthalmopathy and some 60 with stable Graves' hyperthyroidism. An independent validation cohort of under 20 hyperthyroidism patients and more than 15 patients who later progressed to ophthalmopathy tested prospective prediction of ophthalmopathy. The 100 discovery patients were randomly split 7:3 into training and test sets. Thyroid tissue and blood T-cell repertoires from roughly six Graves' hyperthyroidism patients were also compared in the study. After sampling, hyperthyroidism patients received methimazole starting at 30 mg daily, and ophthalmopathy patients received high-dose intravenous methylprednisolone. The paper describes TCR Vbeta CDR3 sequencing of about 140 peripheral blood samples, made up of some 40 ophthalmopathy patients, 70 to 75 hyperthyroidism patients and about 17 progressor patients.

Study-wide conclusions, independent of this receptor: No statistical method was used to set the sample size in advance, and investigators knew the group allocation. In validation, the model predicted progression to ophthalmopathy a median of around 6.5 months before onset, with approximately 71% sensitivity and almost 75% specificity. In cross-validation, a model built on a 13 V-J signature told ophthalmopathy apart from stable hyperthyroidism with about 90% sensitivity and 81% to 82% specificity, and in testing the same model reached 80%/75%. Most expanded thyroid clonotypes (frequency above 0.001) were also found in blood, which suggests that blood repertoires may mirror thyroid immune responses.

Material: blood. The origin of this receptor is a woman under 30 with Graves' ophthalmopathy.

The DNA sequence reads TGTGCCAGCAGTTGCTCGAGACTAGGGAATGAGCAGTTCTTC. Its coded protein is CASSCSRLGNEQFF. The V gene is TRBV6-5 and the J gene is TRBJ2-1; TRBD2 is a weak D gene call, 6 bases matching. Trimming removed 4 bases from V and 7 bases from J, leaving 14 bases between the germline ends. Measured from the cysteine to the phenylalanine, the CDR3 is 14 residues long. Only the CDR3 portion is preserved as DNA: 42 bases, with reading frame beginning at the first base. For CDR1 and CDR2, the germline V gene lists MNHEY and SVGAGI.